The present entry profiles one T cell receptor beta chain with its context. The target antigen is unknown. Isolating CD4+ T cells followed 9 to 10 days of culture. Vaccinated participants had no history of SARS-CoV-2 infection and tested negative for nucleocapsid antibodies. Profiled with immunoSEQ multiplex PCR; TCRdb holds only in-frame clones, not every one. The sample holds 70,000 to 85,000 clones, approximately 77% seen once. CDR3 length: 13 residues. Trimming took 5 bases from V and 10 from J, leaving 17 bases between them. Germline lookup yields CDR1 MNHEY and CDR2 SVGEGT. The data are from a study of vaccination effects on CD4 cells after COVID-19. Overall study context: Each person got two doses of an mRNA SARS-CoV-2 vaccine, BNT162b2 or mRNA-1273.

General study findings and limits: Of the vaccine-induced clones from healthy vaccinees, merely 1 of 255 recognized common cold coronaviruses as well. Late after vaccination, infection- and vaccine-induced clones showed marked clonal contraction.

The chain joins TRBV6-2 or TRBV6-3 to TRBJ1-1; no clear D gene. The specimen comprised CD4+ T cells from PBMCs cultured without peptide, sampled before COVID-19 vaccination. This sequence originates from a human donor who received a COVID-19 vaccine. The CDR3 DNA follows: TGTGCCAGCAGTGATCCTCCAGGCCCACGAGCTTTCTTT. Translated, it gives CASSDPPGPRAFF.